One T cell receptor beta chain is described in this entry. The length of the CDR3 is 13 residues. The germline V gene has CDR1 ENHRY and CDR2 SYGVKD. The V segment lost 6 bases and the J segment 8 bases; nucleotides outside the gene matches: 7. This sample is part of a study of blood T cell repertoires in COVID-19. Study details: Spain, Italy and the United States supplied samples that represented acute and convalescent COVID-19. T cells, B-cell-depleted T cells, or PBMCs provided the cDNA or gDNA that served as material.

Participants, about 18 to 90 years old, spanned about 26 US areas. The study counted Cohort 3 donors as recovered given two negative PCRs, clearance, or symptom resolution. Method: immunoSEQ multiplex PCR; TCRdb's copy keeps in-frame clones and lacks some. The sample has 150,000 to 200,000 clones; roughly 80% are singletons. The chain carries TRBV10-3 and TRBJ2-3, with 8 bases fitting TRBD2. The sequence was obtained from a woman aged 45 to 65 who had recovered from COVID-19. Input material: PBMCs or T cells enriched from blood (not recorded which). The CDR3 DNA reads TGTGCCATCAGCGACCCCCGGGAGGGTACGCAGTATTTT. Amino acids: CAISDPREGTQYF.